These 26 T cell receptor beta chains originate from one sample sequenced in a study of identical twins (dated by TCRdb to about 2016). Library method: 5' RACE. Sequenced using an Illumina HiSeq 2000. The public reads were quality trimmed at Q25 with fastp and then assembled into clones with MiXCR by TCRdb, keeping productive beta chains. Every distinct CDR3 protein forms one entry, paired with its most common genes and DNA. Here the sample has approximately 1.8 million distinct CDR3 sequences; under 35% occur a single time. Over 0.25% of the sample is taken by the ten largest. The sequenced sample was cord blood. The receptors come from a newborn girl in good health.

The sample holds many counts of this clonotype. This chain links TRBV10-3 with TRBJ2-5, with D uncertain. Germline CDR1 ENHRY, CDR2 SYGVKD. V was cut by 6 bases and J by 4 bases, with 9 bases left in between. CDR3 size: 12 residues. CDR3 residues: CAISPTLETQYF. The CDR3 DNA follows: TGTGCCATCAGCCCTACCCTAGAGACCCAGTACTTC.

CDR3 sequence: CASSLIPRGTTGGNEQYF. The CDR3 DNA reads TGTGCCAGCAGCTTAATCCCGAGGGGGACCACTGGTGGCAATGAGCAGTACTTC. V usage is TRBV7-2 and J usage is TRBJ2-7; weak D call: TRBD1 (6 bases). Trimming took 2 bases from V and 7 from J, leaving 27 bases between them. The CDR3 is 18 residues long. Per germline, CDR1 SGHTA and CDR2 FQGNSA.

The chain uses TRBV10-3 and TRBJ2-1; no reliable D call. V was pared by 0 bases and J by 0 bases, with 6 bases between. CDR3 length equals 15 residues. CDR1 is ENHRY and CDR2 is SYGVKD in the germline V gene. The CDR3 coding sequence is TGTGCCATCAGTGAGTCGGCAAGCTCCTACAATGAGCAGTTCTTC. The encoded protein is CAISESASSYNEQFF.

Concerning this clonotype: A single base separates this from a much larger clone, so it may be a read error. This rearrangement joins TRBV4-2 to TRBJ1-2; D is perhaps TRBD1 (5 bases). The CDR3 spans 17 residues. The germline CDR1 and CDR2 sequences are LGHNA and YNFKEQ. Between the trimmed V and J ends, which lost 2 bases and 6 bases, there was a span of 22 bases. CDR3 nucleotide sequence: TGTGCCAGCAGCCAAAGGTCTCAGGGTCAGGCACCCCATGGCTACACCTTC. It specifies CASSQRSQGQAPHGYTF.

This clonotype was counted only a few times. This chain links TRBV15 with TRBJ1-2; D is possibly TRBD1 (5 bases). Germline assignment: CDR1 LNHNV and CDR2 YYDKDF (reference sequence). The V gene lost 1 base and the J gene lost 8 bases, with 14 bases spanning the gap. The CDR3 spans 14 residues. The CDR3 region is CATSRVLTASGYTF. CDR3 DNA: TGTGCCACCAGCAGAGTTCTGACAGCTTCGGGCTACACCTTC.

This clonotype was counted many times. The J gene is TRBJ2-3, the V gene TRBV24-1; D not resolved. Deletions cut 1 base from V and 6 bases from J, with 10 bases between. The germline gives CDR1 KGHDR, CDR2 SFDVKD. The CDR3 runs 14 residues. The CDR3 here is CATSDFTPSDTQYF. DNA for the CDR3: TGTGCCACCAGTGATTTTACCCCTTCGGATACGCAGTATTTT.

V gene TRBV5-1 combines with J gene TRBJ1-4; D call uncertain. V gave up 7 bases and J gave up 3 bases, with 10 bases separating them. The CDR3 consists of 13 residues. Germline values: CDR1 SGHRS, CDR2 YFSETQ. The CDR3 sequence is CASGGEPNEKLFF. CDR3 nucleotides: TGCGCCAGCGGCGGGGAACCTAATGAAAAACTGTTTTTT.

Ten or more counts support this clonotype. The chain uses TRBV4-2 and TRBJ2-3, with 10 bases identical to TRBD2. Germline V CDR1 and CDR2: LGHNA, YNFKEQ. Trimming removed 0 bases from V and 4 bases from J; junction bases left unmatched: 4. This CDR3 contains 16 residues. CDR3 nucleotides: TGTGCCAGCAGCCAAGAAGAACTAGCGGGGTCAGATACGCAGTATTTT. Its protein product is CASSQEELAGSDTQYF.

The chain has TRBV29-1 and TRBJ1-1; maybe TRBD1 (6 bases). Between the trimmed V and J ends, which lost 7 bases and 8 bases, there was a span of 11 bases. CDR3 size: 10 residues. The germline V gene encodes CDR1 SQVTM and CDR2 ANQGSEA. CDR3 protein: CSAPQGEAFF. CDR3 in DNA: TGCAGCGCCCCACAGGGCGAAGCTTTCTTT.

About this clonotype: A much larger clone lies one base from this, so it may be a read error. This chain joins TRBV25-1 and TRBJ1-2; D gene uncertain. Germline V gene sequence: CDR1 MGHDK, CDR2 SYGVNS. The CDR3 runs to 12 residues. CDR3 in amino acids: CASSEVAYGCTF. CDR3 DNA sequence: TGTGCCAGCAGTGAGGTGGCCTATGGCTGCACCTTC.

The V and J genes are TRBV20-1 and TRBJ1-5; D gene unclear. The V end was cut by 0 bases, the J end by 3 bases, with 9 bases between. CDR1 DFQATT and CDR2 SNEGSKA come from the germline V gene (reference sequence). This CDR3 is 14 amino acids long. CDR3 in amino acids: CSARDSHTNQPQHF. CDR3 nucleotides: TGCAGTGCTAGAGATAGCCACACCAATCAGCCCCAGCATTTT.

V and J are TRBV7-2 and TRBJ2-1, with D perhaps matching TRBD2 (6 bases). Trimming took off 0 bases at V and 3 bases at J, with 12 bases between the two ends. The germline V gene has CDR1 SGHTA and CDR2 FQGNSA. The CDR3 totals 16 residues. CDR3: CASSLAWLAIYNEQFF. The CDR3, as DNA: TGTGCCAGCAGCTTAGCATGGCTAGCGATCTACAATGAGCAGTTCTTC.

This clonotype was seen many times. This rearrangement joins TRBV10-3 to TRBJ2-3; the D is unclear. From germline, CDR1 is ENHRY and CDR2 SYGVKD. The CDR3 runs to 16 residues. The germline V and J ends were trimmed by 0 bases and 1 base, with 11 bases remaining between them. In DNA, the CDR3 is TGTGCCATCAGTGAGTCAGCCCGGAGACGCACAGATACGCAGTATTTT. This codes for CAISESARRRTDTQYF.

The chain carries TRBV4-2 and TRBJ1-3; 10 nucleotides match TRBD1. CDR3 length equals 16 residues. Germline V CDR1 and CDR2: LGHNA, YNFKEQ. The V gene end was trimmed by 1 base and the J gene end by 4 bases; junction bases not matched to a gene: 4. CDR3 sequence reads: CASSQARTGGGNTIYF. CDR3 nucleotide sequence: TGTGCCAGCAGCCAAGCTCGGACAGGGGGAGGAAACACCATATATTTT.

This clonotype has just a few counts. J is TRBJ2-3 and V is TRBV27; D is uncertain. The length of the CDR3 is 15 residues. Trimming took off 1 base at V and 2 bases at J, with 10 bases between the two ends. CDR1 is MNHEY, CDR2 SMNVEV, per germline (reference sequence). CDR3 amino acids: CASSLLGIFTDTQYF. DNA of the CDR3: TGTGCCAGCAGTTTATTAGGTATTTTCACAGATACGCAGTATTTT.

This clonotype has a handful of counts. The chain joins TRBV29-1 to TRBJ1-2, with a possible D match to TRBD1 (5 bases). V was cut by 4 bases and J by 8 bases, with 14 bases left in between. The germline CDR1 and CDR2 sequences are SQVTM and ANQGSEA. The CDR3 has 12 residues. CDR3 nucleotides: TGCAGCGTTGCAACAGGCTGGAGAGGCTACACCTTC. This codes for CSVATGWRGYTF.

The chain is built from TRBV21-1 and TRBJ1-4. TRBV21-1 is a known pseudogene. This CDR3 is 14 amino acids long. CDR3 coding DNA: TGTGCCAGCAGCAAAGGGACAACTAATGAAAAACTGTTTTTT. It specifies CASSKGTTNEKLFF.

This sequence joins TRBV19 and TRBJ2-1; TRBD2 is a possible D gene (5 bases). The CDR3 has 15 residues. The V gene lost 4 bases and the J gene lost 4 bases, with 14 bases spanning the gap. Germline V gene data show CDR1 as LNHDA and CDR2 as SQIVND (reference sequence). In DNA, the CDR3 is TGTGCCAGTAGTACCGAGCGGACCATTTACAATGAGCAGTTCTTC. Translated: CASSTERTIYNEQFF.

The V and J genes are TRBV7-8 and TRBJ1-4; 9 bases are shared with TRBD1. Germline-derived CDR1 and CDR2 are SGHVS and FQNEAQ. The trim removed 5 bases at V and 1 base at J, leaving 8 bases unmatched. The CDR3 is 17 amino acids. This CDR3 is CASSPGQGSGTNEKLFF. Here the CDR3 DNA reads TGTGCCAGCAGCCCCGGACAGGGGTCGGGAACTAATGAAAAACTGTTTTTT.

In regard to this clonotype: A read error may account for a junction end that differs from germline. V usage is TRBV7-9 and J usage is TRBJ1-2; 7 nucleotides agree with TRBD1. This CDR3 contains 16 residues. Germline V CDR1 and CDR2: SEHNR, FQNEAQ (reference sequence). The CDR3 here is CASNLLRGPTDYGYTF. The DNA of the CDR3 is TGTGCCAGCAACTTACTAAGGGGGCCCACAGACTATGGCTACACCTTC.

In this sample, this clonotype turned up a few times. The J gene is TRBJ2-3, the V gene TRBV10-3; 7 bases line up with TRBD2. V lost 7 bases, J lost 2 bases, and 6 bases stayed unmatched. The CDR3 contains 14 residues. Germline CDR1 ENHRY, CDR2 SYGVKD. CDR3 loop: CAITRAGPTDTQYF. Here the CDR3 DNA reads TGTGCCATCACCAGAGCGGGGCCCACAGATACGCAGTATTTT.

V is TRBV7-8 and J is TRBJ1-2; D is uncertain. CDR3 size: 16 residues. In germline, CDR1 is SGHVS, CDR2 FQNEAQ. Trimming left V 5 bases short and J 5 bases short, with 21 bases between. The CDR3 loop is CASSPRLVDTRYGYTF. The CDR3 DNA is TGTGCCAGCAGCCCCCGATTAGTAGACACTAGATATGGCTACACCTTC.

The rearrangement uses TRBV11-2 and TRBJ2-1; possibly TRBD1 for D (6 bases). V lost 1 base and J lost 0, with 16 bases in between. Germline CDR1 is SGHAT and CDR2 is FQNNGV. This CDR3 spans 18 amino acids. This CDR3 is CASSLVQGQPSSYNEQFF. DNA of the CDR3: TGTGCCAGCAGCTTAGTACAGGGCCAACCCAGCTCCTACAATGAGCAGTTCTTC.

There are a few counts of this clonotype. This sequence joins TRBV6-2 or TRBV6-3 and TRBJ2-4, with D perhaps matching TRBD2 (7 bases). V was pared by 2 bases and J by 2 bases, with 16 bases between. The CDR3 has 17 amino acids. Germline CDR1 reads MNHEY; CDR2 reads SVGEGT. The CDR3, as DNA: TGTGCCAGCAGTTACCTTCGGGGGGCTGTTTCCAAAAACATTCAGTACTTC. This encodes CASSYLRGAVSKNIQYF.

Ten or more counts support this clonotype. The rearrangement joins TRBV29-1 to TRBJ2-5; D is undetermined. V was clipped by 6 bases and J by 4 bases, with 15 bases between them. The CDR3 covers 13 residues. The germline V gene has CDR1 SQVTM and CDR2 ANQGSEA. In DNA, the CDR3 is TGCAGCGTCAAAAGTGGGGTTTCAGAGACCCAGTACTTC. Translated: CSVKSGVSETQYF.

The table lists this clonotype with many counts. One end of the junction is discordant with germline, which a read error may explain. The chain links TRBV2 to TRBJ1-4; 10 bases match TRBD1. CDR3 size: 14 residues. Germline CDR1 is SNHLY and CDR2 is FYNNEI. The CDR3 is CASSEGQGNEKLFF. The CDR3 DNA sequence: TGCGCCAGCAGCGAGGGACAGGGGAATGAAAAACTGTTTTTT.